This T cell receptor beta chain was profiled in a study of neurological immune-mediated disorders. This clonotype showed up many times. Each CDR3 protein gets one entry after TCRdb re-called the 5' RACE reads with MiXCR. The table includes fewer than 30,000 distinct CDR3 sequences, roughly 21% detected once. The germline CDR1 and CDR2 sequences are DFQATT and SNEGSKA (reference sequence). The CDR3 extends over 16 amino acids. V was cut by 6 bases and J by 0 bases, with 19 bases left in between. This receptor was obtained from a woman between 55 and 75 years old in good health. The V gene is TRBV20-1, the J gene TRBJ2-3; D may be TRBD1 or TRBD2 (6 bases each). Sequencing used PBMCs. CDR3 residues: CSAGGRRAASTDTQYF. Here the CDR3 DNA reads TGCAGTGCCGGGGGCCGTAGAGCGGCTAGCACAGATACGCAGTATTTT.